This T cell receptor beta chain stems from a study of cytomegalovirus exposure and HLA in healthy donors. Looking at the study overall: Out of roughly 170 million T cells, an earlier analysis found over 100 million unique TCR beta sequences in total. Most genotyped donors, 81% of more than 300, had Caucasian-associated genetic ancestry. Study-wide findings and caveats: The productive fraction for most TCR beta V segments was about 87% or about 30% in an earlier analysis.

This clone was observed a handful of times. The antigen remains unidentified. PCR primers comprised 60 Vbeta and 13 Jbeta primers. Produced via immunoSEQ multiplex PCR; TCRdb's table is partial and in-frame only. Of approximately 100,000 clones listed, roughly 70% are singletons. The CDR3 totals 16 residues. Unmatched junction bases numbered 14, after V lost 3 bases and J lost 10 bases. Per germline, CDR1 ENHRY and CDR2 SYGVKD. The source is a man in his forties or fifties in good health and CMV-seronegative. Source material: PBMCs. The chain couples TRBV10-3 to TRBJ1-4; 7 bases are a match to TRBD1. CDR3 nucleotide sequence: TGTGCCATCAGTGAAAATCCGTCGGGGGCAGGGGGAAAACTGTTTTTT. Translation gives CAISENPSGAGGKLFF.